This record covers a single T cell receptor (beta chain). What it binds is not known. Trimming took off 6 bases at V and 3 bases at J, with 18 bases between the two ends. Germline-derived CDR1 and CDR2 are DFQATT and SNEGSKA (reference sequence). The CDR3 is 14 amino acids. One entry per CDR3 protein, called by TCRdb with MiXCR from the reads. The table has about 130,000 distinct CDR3 sequences, approximately 24% seen once. This record comes from a study of T cell repertoires in cytomegalovirus infection. The receptor comes from a human donor in good health (CMV status not recorded). Some clones in this sample may be carry-over from other donors' samples. Sequenced material: PBMCs, sequenced either directly or after in vitro stimulation (not recorded which). The chain joins TRBV20-1 to TRBJ2-7; perhaps TRBD2 as D (5 bases). The CDR3 sequence is CSAGSEGPCYEQYV. DNA of the CDR3: TGCAGTGCCGGATCAGAGGGTCCTTGCTACGAGCAGTACGTC.